The source of this T cell receptor (beta chain) is a study of blood T cells in healthy people across ages. About the study: For every two T cells, template switching captured about one barcoded beta molecule.

There are 17 residues in the CDR3. CDR1 and CDR2 from the germline V gene are LGHDT and YNNKEL (reference sequence). With respect to this clonotype: Its target is not known.

Study-wide points: It was held that diversity estimates obtained from one million T cells represented underestimates.

Primers used in a second PCR of about 6 to 12 cycles were a sample-barcoded 5' primer and a J-beta primer mix. TCRdb processed the 5' RACE reads anew with MiXCR; each CDR3 protein has one entry. This table holds under 850,000 distinct CDR3 sequences, around 34% found once. Whenever a sample was processed, at least 6 million PBMCs were isolated. RNA extraction gave at least 5.5 micrograms of total RNA per sample. This chain joins TRBV3-1 and TRBJ2-7; D perhaps matches TRBD2 (7 bases). The DNA end is a closer match to TRBJ2-5, so the J assignment may be wrong. Sequencing was carried out using blood. The TCR originated in a man in his late teens or twenties in good health. The CDR3 region is CASSPALSGGGVETQYF. The CDR3 DNA reads as TGTGCCAGCAGCCCCGCCCTTAGCGGCGGGGGCGTAGAGACCCAGTACTTC.